The rows below give T cell receptor beta chains drawn from one sample of a study of response to subunit inactivated influenza vaccine. MiXCR, run by TCRdb on the RT-PCR reads, gives a single entry per CDR3 protein. The sample carries 500,000 to 600,000 distinct CDR3 sequences, around 8% recorded once. Sequenced here: PBMCs from blood, sampled roughly 24 months after vaccination. Source of these receptors: a man aged 50 to 75 who received an inactivated influenza vaccine. The CDR3 runs from the conserved cysteine through the conserved F or W. For some rows the clone size is stated as once, few or many, or as a class when expanded; others skip it.

J,size,V,CDR3
TRBJ2-1,many,TRBV5-1,CASSMTNRGPGYEQFF
TRBJ2-7,many,TRBV6-2/TRBV6-3,CASSLTLSTSGRNSYEQYF
TRBJ2-6,NA,TRBV3-1,CASSQDEGPSGANVLTF
TRBJ1-1,many,TRBV20-1,CSARDWAVGTFF
TRBJ1-1,many,TRBV4-3,CASRQQENTEAFF
TRBJ2-3,NA,TRBV6-2/TRBV6-3,CASRKLGSTDTQYF
TRBJ2-1,few,TRBV29-1,CSALQQGRNNEQFF
TRBJ2-7,few,TRBV6-1,CASSQVTSTGHEQYF
TRBJ2-1,few,TRBV7-9,CASSPGTGVTYNEQFF
TRBJ1-1,many,TRBV20-1,CSARAGGAGEAFF
TRBJ2-7,NA,TRBV27,CASSLGGGTSTYEQYF
TRBJ2-6,NA,TRBV7-8,CASSFSSRGSGANVLTF
TRBJ2-1,NA,TRBV20-1,CSARIPGPAYNEQFF
TRBJ2-5,NA,TRBV6-6,CASNSTGETQYF
TRBJ2-1,few,TRBV7-8,CASSSNPVPYNEQFF
TRBJ1-5,few,TRBV20-1,CSARDPFRAGNQPQHF
TRBJ2-7,NA,TRBV10-3,CAISAGQYEQYF
TRBJ2-2,NA,TRBV5-1,CASSPTDRNTGELFF
TRBJ1-1,many,TRBV5-1,CASSGQGTNTEAFF
TRBJ2-3,NA,TRBV7-6,CASSSPRADTQYF
TRBJ2-2,NA,TRBV7-3,CASSPFIGGELFF
TRBJ2-7,few,TRBV6-5,CASSYGYWGIYEQYF
TRBJ2-5,many,TRBV18,CASSPRHQETQYF
TRBJ1-1,many,TRBV5-1,CASSLAPSRVTEAFF
TRBJ2-3,few,TRBV12-3/TRBV12-4,CASSLSAPTDTQYF
TRBJ1-5,many,TRBV4-1,CASSQRTQSNQPQHF
TRBJ2-7,NA,TRBV10-3,CAISASAGSGYEQYF
TRBJ2-4,many,TRBV11-2,CASTRVNGAPLSKNIQYF
TRBJ2-3,many,TRBV12-3/TRBV12-4,CASSPSGVTQYF
TRBJ2-2,few,TRBV4-2,CASSVDGRGTGELFF
TRBJ2-1,NA,TRBV29-1,CSGGTSRYDEQFF
TRBJ1-1,many,TRBV5-1,CASSLDSTGSTEAFF
TRBJ2-7,NA,TRBV6-1,CASRPGQGMFYEQYF
TRBJ2-1,NA,TRBV27,CASSFYVEVGLNEQFF
TRBJ2-1,many,TRBV20-1,CSASLPRQFLGFNEQFF
TRBJ2-1,few,TRBV18,CASSEQGTNEQFF
TRBJ2-2,NA,TRBV18,CASSPRRFFTGELFF
TRBJ2-5,few,TRBV20-1,CSARTEETQYF
TRBJ1-2,many,TRBV5-1,CASSDDGNYGYTF
TRBJ1-2,many,TRBV20-1,CSARRTGGDYGYTF
TRBJ2-7,NA,TRBV29-1,CSVGTSNNYEQDF
TRBJ1-2,few,TRBV29-1,CSSRGGYGYTF
TRBJ2-5,NA,TRBV9,CASSIGTGFGETQYF
TRBJ2-4,NA,TRBV4-3,CASSQDAGLAGGNGDIQYF
TRBJ2-1,few,TRBV7-2,CASSPVGSPYNEQFF
TRBJ2-7,NA,TRBV20-1,CSARRRQSYEQYF
TRBJ2-7,many,TRBV3-1,CASSQTGNYEQYF
TRBJ1-1,many,TRBV5-1,CASSADRANTEAFF
TRBJ2-7,many,TRBV12-3/TRBV12-4,CASSFGTGGYEQYF